This T cell receptor beta chain is drawn from a study of PD-L1 blockade in urothelial cancer. As for the study in general: Samples came from 3 weeks, at the second dose, and 6 weeks into treatment.

Time point denoted: pretreatment peripheral blood. Per-patient samples, pretreatment and on-treatment, numbered 1 to 8. Method: immunoSEQ multiplex PCR; TCRdb's copy keeps in-frame clones and lacks some. The table includes 70,000 or so clones, 85% to 90% detected once. CDR1 is ENHRY and CDR2 is SYGVKD in the germline V gene. V was trimmed by 7 bases and J by 2 bases, leaving 11 bases between them. This CDR3 has 13 residues. The sequencing here drew on PBMCs, taken around atezolizumab (anti-PD-L1) treatment. V gene TRBV10-3 combines with J gene TRBJ1-2; D may be TRBD1 (5 bases). The TCR originated in a man aged 65 to 85 with urothelial cancer. The CDR3 coding sequence is TGTGCCATCACCGGACAACTAAACTATGGCTACACCTTC. It translates to CAITGQLNYGYTF.